Shown below are 25 T cell receptor beta chains from a single sample sequenced in a study of blood T cell repertoires in COVID-19. Clones were read by immunoSEQ multiplex PCR, and TCRdb kept only the in-frame ones, dropping some. The sample holds around 190,000 clones, approximately 78% seen once. Sequenced material: PBMCs or T cells enriched from blood (not recorded which). All receptors derive from a man in his forties or fifties who had recovered from COVID-19.

The chain is built from TRBV5-1 and TRBJ2-7, with 7 bases fitting TRBD1. The CDR3 runs 15 residues. Unmatched junction bases numbered 19, after V lost 4 bases and J lost 12 bases. From germline, CDR1 is SGHRS and CDR2 YFSETQ. The CDR3 DNA sequence: TGCGCCAGCAGCCCGGCCGGGGACAGAGGGGGAGAGGCGTACTTC. It specifies CASSPAGDRGGEAYF.

The sample holds one count of this clone. This rearrangement joins TRBV29-1 to TRBJ1-2; no firm D call. V shed 4 bases and J shed 8 bases, with 8 bases lying between them. Germline-derived CDR1 and CDR2 are SQVTM and ANQGSEA. The CDR3 runs 10 residues. The CDR3 nucleotides are TGCAGCGTTGTTACCGGGGGCTACACCTTC. Amino acid sequence: CSVVTGGYTF.

This clone was recorded once. The V and J genes are TRBV7-3 and TRBJ2-7, with TRBD2 matching over 14 bases. Germline-derived CDR1 and CDR2 are SGHTA and FQGTGA. The junction had 1 base not matched to a gene; V was cut back by 3 bases and J by 3 bases. The CDR3 is made up of 15 amino acids. CDR3: CASSLGLAGVYEQYF. CDR3 nucleotide sequence: TGTGCCAGCAGCTTGGGACTAGCGGGAGTCTACGAGCAGTACTTC.

The chain is built from TRBV4-2 and TRBJ2-7; the match to TRBD2 covers 8 bases. Germline V gene sequence: CDR1 LGHNA, CDR2 YNFKEQ. Losses at the gene ends were 3 bases for V and 2 bases for J; bases not matched to a gene: 18. The CDR3 is 19 residues long. The CDR3 DNA sequence: TGTGCCAGCAGCCATTTTTCGCCCTCCGGGACTAGGAGACCCTACGAGCAGTACTTC. This codes for CASSHFSPSGTRRPYEQYF.

V gene TRBV12-3 or TRBV12-4 combines with J gene TRBJ2-7, with a possible D match to TRBD2 (5 bases). Trimming took 2 bases from V and 7 from J, leaving 12 bases between them. CDR3 length: 13 amino acids. In DNA form, the CDR3 reads TGTGCCAGCAGTTTAATTACATCGGGAGAGCAGTACTTC. It codes for CASSLITSGEQYF.

The chain combines TRBV29-1 with TRBJ1-1, with a possible D match to TRBD1 (6 bases). The length of the CDR3 is 13 residues. Germline V gene lookup returns CDR1 SQVTM and CDR2 ANQGSEA. V lost 6 bases and J lost 4, with 15 bases in between. CDR3 bases: TGCAGCGTGGGGGGGCTCGGGCCCACTGAAGCTTTCTTT. The encoded protein is CSVGGLGPTEAFF.

The rearrangement joins TRBV29-1 to TRBJ1-2; D is possibly TRBD1 (5 bases). The V end was cut by 3 bases, the J end by 0 bases, with 8 bases between. CDR1 is SQVTM, CDR2 ANQGSEA, per germline. This CDR3 region has 13 residues. DNA of the CDR3: TGCAGCGTTGAGACAGTAGCTAACTATGGCTACACCTTC. Amino acid sequence: CSVETVANYGYTF. Full variable domain (remainder filled in from reference TRBV29-1 and TRBJ1-2): SAVISQKPSRDICQRGTSLTIQCQVDSQVTMMFWYRQQPGQSLTLIATANQGSEATYESGFVIDKFPISRPNLTFSTLTVSNMSPEDSSIYLCSVETVANYGYTFGSGTRLTVV.

This chain links TRBV5-1 with TRBJ1-1; 11 bases match TRBD1. The CDR3 runs 15 residues. Looked up from germline, CDR1 is SGHRS and CDR2 is YFSETQ. After removal of 4 bases from V and 5 bases from J, the junction contained 7 bases not matched to a gene. CDR3 nucleotides: TGCGCCAGCAGCCCGGCCGGGACAGGGGGGACTGAAGCTTTCTTT. This encodes CASSPAGTGGTEAFF.

This sequence joins TRBV25-1 and TRBJ2-2; 7 bases align to TRBD1. The V gene end was trimmed by 4 bases and the J gene end by 0 bases; junction bases not matched to a gene: 5. CDR1 and CDR2 from the germline V gene are MGHDK and SYGVNS. CDR3 size: 16 residues. CDR3 loop: CASSGAGTANTGELFF. CDR3 bases: TGTGCCAGCAGTGGAGCAGGGACAGCGAACACCGGGGAGCTGTTTTTT.

This chain uses TRBV3-1 (or the pseudogene TRBV3-2) with TRBJ1-6, with unresolved D. Germline loops: CDR1 LGHDT, CDR2 YNNKEL (reference sequence). The CDR3 has 16 residues. The V and J ends lost 1 base and 7 bases respectively, with 14 bases between them. The CDR3 nucleotides are TGTGCCAGCAGCCAAGGAGGAGGGATAGGGAATTCACCCCTCCACTTT. As protein: CASSQGGGIGNSPLHF.

This clone was observed a single time. V and J are TRBV18 and TRBJ2-1, with 8 positions matching TRBD1. CDR1 is KGHSH, CDR2 LQKENI, per germline. CDR3 length: 13 residues. J gave up 4 bases and V 6 bases, and 2 bases lay outside the gene matches. CDR3 DNA sequence: TGTGCCAGCTCGACAGGGGAGTACAATGAGCAGTTCTTC. Residues: CASSTGEYNEQFF.

The chain is built from TRBV19 and TRBJ2-1, with 10 bases identical to TRBD2. Germline CDR1 is LNHDA and CDR2 is SQIVND (reference sequence). This CDR3 spans 15 amino acids. Germline trimming cut 1 base from V and 4 bases from J; bases unmatched to any gene: 1. The CDR3 region has the DNA TGTGCCAGTAGTATAGGACTAGCGGGTTACAATGAGCAGTTCTTC. Protein sequence: CASSIGLAGYNEQFF.

The chain recombines TRBV3-1 (or the pseudogene TRBV3-2) with TRBJ1-3; the D is unclear. Trimming removed 1 base from V and 1 base from J, with 5 bases in between. The CDR3 spans 14 residues. Germline CDR1 is LGHDT and CDR2 is YNNKEL (reference sequence). This CDR3 reads CASSQGASGNTIYF. CDR3 nucleotide sequence: TGTGCCAGCAGCCAAGGGGCTTCTGGAAACACCATATATTTT.

The rearrangement uses TRBV30 and TRBJ1-5; D remains unclear. In germline, CDR1 is GTSNPN, CDR2 SVGIG (reference sequence). V shed 0 bases and J shed 7 bases, with 10 bases lying between them. The CDR3 contains 13 residues. The CDR3 loop is CAWSVRERQPQHF. The CDR3 DNA reads TGTGCCTGGAGTGTACGCGAACGGCAGCCCCAGCATTTT.

The chain combines TRBV5-1 with TRBJ1-1, with 8 bases fitting TRBD1. Germline assignment: CDR1 SGHRS and CDR2 YFSETQ. The CDR3 has 17 amino acids. Losses at the gene ends were 4 bases for V and 6 bases for J; bases not matched to a gene: 17. The CDR3 region has the DNA TGCGCCAGCAGCCCGCAACCCCACCAGGGGGCCGGGGCTGAAGCTTTCTTT. It yields the protein CASSPQPHQGAGAEAFF.

The chain combines TRBV5-1 with TRBJ2-7; no reliable D call. This CDR3 contains 15 residues. From germline, CDR1 is SGHRS and CDR2 YFSETQ. V lost 4 bases and J lost 2, with 16 bases in between. CDR3 protein: CASSPSSGPTYEQYF. CDR3 sequence (DNA): TGCGCCAGCAGCCCTTCCTCTGGGCCCACCTACGAGCAGTACTTC.

With respect to this clone: The same CDR3 also results from other DNA sequences found in this sample. CDR3 coding DNA: TGTGCCAGCAGCCAACGGGGGGGCACTGAAGCTTTCTTT. Translated: CASSQRGGTEAFF. The chain joins TRBV3-1 (or the pseudogene TRBV3-2) to TRBJ1-1, with a tentative D call TRBD1 (5 bases). Germline V gene data show CDR1 as LGHDT and CDR2 as YNNKEL (reference sequence). This CDR3 has 13 residues. Trimming shortened V by 2 bases and J by 4 bases, and 8 bases separated the two germline ends.

The rearrangement uses TRBV29-1 and TRBJ1-1; TRBD1 aligns across 7 bases. The V gene's germline CDR1 is SQVTM and CDR2 ANQGSEA. The CDR3 spans 12 residues. The V and J ends lost 6 bases and 5 bases, in that order; junction bases with no gene match: 6. The CDR3 region is CSVALTGTEAFF. As DNA, the CDR3 is TGCAGCGTAGCCCTGACAGGGACTGAAGCTTTCTTT.

In its sample, this clone was seen a few times. CDR3 protein: CASTGTGDSPLHF. In nucleotides, the CDR3 is TGTGCCAGCACCGGGACAGGGGATTCACCCCTCCACTTT. V usage is TRBV18 and J usage is TRBJ1-6; 10 bases line up with TRBD1. J gave up 8 bases and V 8 bases, and 3 bases lay outside the gene matches. The CDR3 covers 13 residues. Germline V gene sequence: CDR1 KGHSH, CDR2 LQKENI.

The J gene is TRBJ1-4, the V gene TRBV7-9; TRBD1 matches 10 bases. The CDR3 runs to 15 residues. Germline loops: CDR1 SEHNR, CDR2 FQNEAQ (reference sequence). After removal of 5 bases from V and 4 bases from J, the junction contained 4 bases not matched to a gene. Here the CDR3 reads CASSPGQGNNEKLFF. DNA of the CDR3: TGTGCCAGCAGCCCGGGACAGGGGAATAATGAAAAACTGTTTTTT. The full variable domain, its missing parts supplied by reference TRBV7-9 and TRBJ1-4, is DTGVSQNPRHKITKRGQNVTFRCDPISEHNRLYWYRQTLGQGPEFLTYFQNEAQLEKSRLLSDRFSAERPKGSFSTLEIQRTEQGDSAMYLCASSPGQGNNEKLFFGSGTQLSVL.

This clone was counted at least ten times. The chain links TRBV2 to TRBJ2-7; TRBD2 matches at 10 bases. The CDR3 consists of 14 residues. The V gene end was trimmed by 4 bases and the J gene end by 4 bases; junction bases not matched to a gene: 4. Germline lookup yields CDR1 SNHLY and CDR2 FYNNEI. In DNA form, the CDR3 reads TGTGCCAGCAGTGTCATTAGCGGGGGGTACGAGCAGTACTTC. Translation gives CASSVISGGYEQYF.

The chain employs TRBV2 and TRBJ1-1; 7 bases align to TRBD1. V trimming: 6 bases; J trimming: 4 bases; junction bases outside the gene matches: 11. The CDR3 covers 15 residues. CDR1 is SNHLY and CDR2 is FYNNEI in the germline V gene. The chain's CDR3 is CASRGGASASTEAFF. The CDR3 nucleotides are TGTGCCAGCAGAGGGGGCGCTTCCGCCAGCACTGAAGCTTTCTTT.

The V gene is TRBV7-3, the J gene TRBJ2-7; 7 bases map to TRBD2. The CDR3 extends over 13 amino acids. With V trimmed by 5 bases and J by 7 bases, 8 bases remained unmatched. Germline CDR1 and CDR2: SGHTA and FQGTGA. Here the CDR3 DNA reads TGTGCCAGCAGCCGCAACCCGGGGGGAGAGCAGTACTTC. Protein: CASSRNPGGEQYF.

The chain uses TRBV18 and TRBJ2-1; the D gene is possibly TRBD2 (6 bases). CDR3 length equals 15 residues. Germline V gene data show CDR1 as KGHSH and CDR2 as LQKENI. The germline V and J ends were trimmed by 2 bases and 5 bases, with 13 bases remaining between them. The chain's CDR3 is CASSPTSGRHNEQFF. CDR3 sequence (DNA): TGTGCCAGCTCACCAACGAGCGGGCGGCACAATGAGCAGTTCTTC.

V is TRBV5-6 and J is TRBJ1-2; 10 bases match TRBD1. The V gene's germline CDR1 is SGHDT and CDR2 YYEEEE. CDR3 length equals 15 residues. J lost 2 bases, V lost 6 bases, and 7 bases had no gene match. CDR3 loop: CASNLPGQGNYGYTF. CDR3 DNA sequence: TGTGCCAGCAATCTACCGGGACAGGGGAACTATGGCTACACCTTC.